This TCR beta chain was captured by sequencing in a study of CD8+CD57+ T cells in acquired aplastic anemia. General study results and limits: Approximately 30 was the count of CD8+ CDR3 sequences that patients shared with controls.

CDR3 size: 16 residues. Trimming removed 6 bases from V and 5 bases from J; junction bases left unmatched: 15. Germline CDR1 and CDR2: MGHDK and SYGVNS. Genomic DNA served as template for TCR beta VDJ and CDR3 profiling. A single record per CDR3 protein comes from TCRdb applying MiXCR to the reads. The table has 400,000 to 600,000 distinct CDR3 sequences, roughly 34% seen once. As to this clonotype: Antigen unknown.

Patients sequenced had flow cytometry evidence of CD8+CD57+ cell expansion. This TCR was recovered from a human donor with aplastic anemia. Sample: sorted CD4+, CD8+, or CD8+CD57+ T cells (not recorded which) from PBMCs. This chain joins TRBV25-1 and TRBJ2-5; 7 bases fit TRBD1. This CDR3 reads CASSRTGTALSETQYF. The CDR3 coding sequence is TGTGCCAGCAGCCGAACAGGGACAGCTCTAAGCGAGACCCAGTACTTC. Complete variable domain (other parts from reference TRBV25-1 and TRBJ2-5): EADIYQTPRYLVIGTGKKITLECSQTMGHDKMYWYQQDPGMELHLIHYSYGVNSTEKGDLSSESTVSRIRTEHFPLTLESARPSHTSQYLCASSRTGTALSETQYFGPGTRLLVL.